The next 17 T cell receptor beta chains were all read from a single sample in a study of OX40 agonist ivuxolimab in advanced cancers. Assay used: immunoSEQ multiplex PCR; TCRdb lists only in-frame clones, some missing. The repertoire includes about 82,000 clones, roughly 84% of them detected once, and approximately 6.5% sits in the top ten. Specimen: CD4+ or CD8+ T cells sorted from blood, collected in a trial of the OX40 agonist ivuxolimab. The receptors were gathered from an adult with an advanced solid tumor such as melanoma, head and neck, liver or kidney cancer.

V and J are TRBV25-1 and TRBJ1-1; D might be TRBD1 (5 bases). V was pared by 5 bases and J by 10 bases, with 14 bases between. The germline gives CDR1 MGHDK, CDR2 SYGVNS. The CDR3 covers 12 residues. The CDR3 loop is CASSPQGWGAFF. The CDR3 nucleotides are TGTGCCAGCAGTCCTCAGGGTTGGGGAGCTTTCTTT.

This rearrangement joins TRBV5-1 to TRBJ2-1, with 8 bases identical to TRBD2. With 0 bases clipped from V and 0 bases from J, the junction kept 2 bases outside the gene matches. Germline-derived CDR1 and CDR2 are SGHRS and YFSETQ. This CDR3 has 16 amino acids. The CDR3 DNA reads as TGCGCCAGCAGCTTGGATAGCGGGGACTCCTACAATGAGCAGTTCTTC. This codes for CASSLDSGDSYNEQFF.

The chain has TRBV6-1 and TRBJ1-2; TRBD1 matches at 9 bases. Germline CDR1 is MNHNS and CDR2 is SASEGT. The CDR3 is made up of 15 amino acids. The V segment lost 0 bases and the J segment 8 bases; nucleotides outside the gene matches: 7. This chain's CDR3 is CASSEALQGAGGYTF. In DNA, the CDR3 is TGTGCCAGCAGTGAAGCTTTACAGGGGGCCGGAGGCTACACCTTC.

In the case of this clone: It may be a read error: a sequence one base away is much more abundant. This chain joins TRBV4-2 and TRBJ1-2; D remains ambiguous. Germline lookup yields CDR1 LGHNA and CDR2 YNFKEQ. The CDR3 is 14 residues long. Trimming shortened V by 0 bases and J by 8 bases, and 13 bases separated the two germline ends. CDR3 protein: CASSQDQNTGGYTF. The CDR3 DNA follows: TGTGCCAGCAGCCAAGATCAGAATACCGGGGGCTACACCTTC.

CDR3 region: CASSLTGGWLADQETQYF. Written as DNA, the CDR3 is TGTGCCAGCAGCTTAACGGGGGGATGGCTAGCGGATCAAGAGACCCAGTACTTC. The rearrangement links TRBV7-3 to TRBJ2-5, with 7 positions matching TRBD2. CDR3 length: 18 amino acids. The V and J ends lost 0 bases and 2 bases, in that order; junction bases with no gene match: 12. In germline, CDR1 is SGHTA, CDR2 FQGTGA.

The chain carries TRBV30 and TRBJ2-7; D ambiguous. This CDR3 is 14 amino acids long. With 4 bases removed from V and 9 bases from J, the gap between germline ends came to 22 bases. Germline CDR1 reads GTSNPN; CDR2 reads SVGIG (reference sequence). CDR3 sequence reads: CAWTTGNSRYVQYF. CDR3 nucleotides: TGTGCCTGGACGACTGGGAACTCCCGGTATGTGCAGTACTTC.

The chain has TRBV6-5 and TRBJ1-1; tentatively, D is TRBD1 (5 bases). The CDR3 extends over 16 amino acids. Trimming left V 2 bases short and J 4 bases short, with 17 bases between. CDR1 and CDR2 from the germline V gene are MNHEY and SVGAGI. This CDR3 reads CASSYGSGRRGTEAFF. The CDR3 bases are TGTGCCAGCAGTTACGGCAGTGGTCGGAGGGGCACTGAAGCTTTCTTT.

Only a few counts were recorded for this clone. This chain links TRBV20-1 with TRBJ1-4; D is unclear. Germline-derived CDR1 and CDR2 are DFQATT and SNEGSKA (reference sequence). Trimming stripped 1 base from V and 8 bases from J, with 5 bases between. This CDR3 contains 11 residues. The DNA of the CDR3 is TGCAGTGCTAGAGTCGGGGAAAAACTGTTTTTT. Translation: CSARVGEKLFF.

The CDR3 spells CAWSVEGFLSNQPQHF. CDR3 DNA sequence: TGTGCCTGGAGTGTAGAGGGGTTCCTTAGCAATCAGCCCCAGCATTTT. The chain is built from TRBV30 and TRBJ1-5; tentatively, D is TRBD1 (5 bases). The V and J ends lost 0 bases and 0 bases respectively, with 12 bases between them. The V gene's germline CDR1 is GTSNPN and CDR2 SVGIG (reference sequence). This CDR3 spans 16 amino acids.

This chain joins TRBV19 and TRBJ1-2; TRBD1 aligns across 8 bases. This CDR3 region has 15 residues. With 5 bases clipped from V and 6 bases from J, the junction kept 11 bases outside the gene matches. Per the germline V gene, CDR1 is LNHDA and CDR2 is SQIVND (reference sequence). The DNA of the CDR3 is TGTGCCAGTAGTTCCTTTGGACAGGGTGAGGATGGCTACACCTTC. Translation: CASSSFGQGEDGYTF. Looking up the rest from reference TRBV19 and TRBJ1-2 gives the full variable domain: DGGITQSPKYLFRKEGQNVTLSCEQNLNHDAMYWYRQDPGQGLRLIYYSQIVNDFQKGDIAEGYSVSREKKESFPLTVTSAQKNPTAFYLCASSSFGQGEDGYTFGSGTRLTVV.

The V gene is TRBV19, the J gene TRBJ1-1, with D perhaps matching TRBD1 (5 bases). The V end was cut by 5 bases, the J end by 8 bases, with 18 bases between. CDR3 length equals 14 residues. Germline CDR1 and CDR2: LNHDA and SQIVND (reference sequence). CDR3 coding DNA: TGTGCCAGTAGTTGGGGGTGGGCCGCAGGGGAAGCTTTCTTT. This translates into CASSWGWAAGEAFF. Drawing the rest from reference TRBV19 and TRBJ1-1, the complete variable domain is DGGITQSPKYLFRKEGQNVTLSCEQNLNHDAMYWYRQDPGQGLRLIYYSQIVNDFQKGDIAEGYSVSREKKESFPLTVTSAQKNPTAFYLCASSWGWAAGEAFFGQGTRLTVV.

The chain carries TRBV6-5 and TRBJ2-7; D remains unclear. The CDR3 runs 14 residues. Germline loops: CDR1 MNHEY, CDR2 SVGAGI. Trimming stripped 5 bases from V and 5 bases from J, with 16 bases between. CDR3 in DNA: TGTGCCAGCAGTGAAGACCGCGTTCCGGACGAGCAGTACTTC. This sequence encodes CASSEDRVPDEQYF.

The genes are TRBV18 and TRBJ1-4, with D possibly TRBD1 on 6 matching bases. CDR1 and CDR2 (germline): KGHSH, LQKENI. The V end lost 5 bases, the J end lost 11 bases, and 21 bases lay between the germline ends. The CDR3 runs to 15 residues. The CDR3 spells CASSVGQQEGEKLFF. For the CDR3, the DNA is TGTGCCAGCTCAGTAGGACAGCAGGAGGGTGAGAAACTGTTTTTT.

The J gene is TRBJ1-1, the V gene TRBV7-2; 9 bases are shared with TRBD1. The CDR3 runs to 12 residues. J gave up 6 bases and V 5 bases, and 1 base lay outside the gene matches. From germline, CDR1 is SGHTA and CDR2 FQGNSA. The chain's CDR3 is CASSGDRAEAFF. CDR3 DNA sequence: TGTGCCAGCAGCGGGGACAGGGCTGAAGCTTTCTTT.

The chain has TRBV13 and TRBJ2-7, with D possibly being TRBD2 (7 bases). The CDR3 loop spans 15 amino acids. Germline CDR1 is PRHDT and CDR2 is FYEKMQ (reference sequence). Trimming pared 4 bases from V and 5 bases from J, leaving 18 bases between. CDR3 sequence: CASSSRGGGGHEQYF. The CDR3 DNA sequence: TGTGCCAGCAGCTCCCGAGGAGGCGGGGGCCACGAGCAGTACTTC.

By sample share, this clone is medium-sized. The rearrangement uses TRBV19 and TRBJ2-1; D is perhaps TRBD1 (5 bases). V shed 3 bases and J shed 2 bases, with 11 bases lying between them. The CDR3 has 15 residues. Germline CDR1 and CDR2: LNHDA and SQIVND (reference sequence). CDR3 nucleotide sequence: TGTGCCAGTAGTATCATGCAGGGAACCTACAATGAGCAGTTCTTC. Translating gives CASSIMQGTYNEQFF.

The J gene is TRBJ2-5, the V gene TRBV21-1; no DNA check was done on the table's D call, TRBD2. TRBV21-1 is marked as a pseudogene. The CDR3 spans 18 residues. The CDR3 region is CASSRKSKWTGRQETQYF. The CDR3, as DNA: TGTGCCAGCAGCAGAAAGTCAAAGTGGACCGGGAGACAAGAGACCCAGTACTTC.